Following are 27 T cell receptor beta chains from one sample sequenced in a study of blood T cell repertoires in COVID-19. The data were produced by immunoSEQ multiplex PCR, yet TCRdb's version contains in-frame clones alone and is incomplete. In the table there are approximately 66,000 clones, 88% of which are singletons. The specimen was peripheral blood. All receptors derive from a woman between 50 and 59 years old with active or convalescent COVID-19.

This rearrangement joins TRBV2 to TRBJ2-6; D unresolved. Germline lookup yields CDR1 SNHLY and CDR2 FYNNEI. The CDR3 loop spans 16 amino acids. V lost 7 bases, J lost 0 bases, and 13 bases lay in between. The DNA of the CDR3 is TGTGCCAGCAATCCTCGCGGCCGCTCTGGGGCCAACGTCCTGACTTTC. Its protein is CASNPRGRSGANVLTF.

This chain connects TRBV9 to TRBJ2-7, with 7 nucleotides matching TRBD1. This CDR3 contains 14 residues. V lost 0 bases and J lost 7; bases outside the gene matches: 7. The germline CDR1 and CDR2 sequences are SGDLS and YYNGEE. The CDR3 loop is CASSVEGQAQEQYF. Here the CDR3 DNA reads TGTGCCAGCAGCGTAGAAGGACAGGCCCAGGAGCAGTACTTC.

The J gene is TRBJ2-7, the V gene TRBV5-1; D is possibly TRBD2 (6 bases). Germline loops: CDR1 SGHRS, CDR2 YFSETQ. V lost 5 bases and J lost 0, with 15 bases in between. This CDR3 has 15 amino acids. The CDR3 DNA reads TGCGCCAGCAGTCTAGCGCCGGGTCCCTCCTACGAGCAGTACTTC. It specifies CASSLAPGPSYEQYF.

This chain connects TRBV25-1 to TRBJ1-1; D gene ambiguous. Per the germline V gene, CDR1 is MGHDK and CDR2 is SYGVNS. V dropped 0 bases and J dropped 9 bases, with 20 bases sitting between them. CDR3 length equals 16 residues. The CDR3 bases are TGTGCCAGCAGTGAATACGAGGGTGGCAGGACCGAAAAAGCTTTCTTT. Translation: CASSEYEGGRTEKAFF. The entire variable domain, with the rest obtained from reference TRBV25-1 and TRBJ1-1, is as follows: EADIYQTPRYLVIGTGKKITLECSQTMGHDKMYWYQQDPGMELHLIHYSYGVNSTEKGDLSSESTVSRIRTEHFPLTLESARPSHTSQYLCASSEYEGGRTEKAFFGQGTRLTVV.

The gene calls are TRBV7-6 and TRBJ2-1; the D is unclear. V lost 0 bases and J 5 bases, leaving 8 bases between the germline ends. This CDR3 spans 14 amino acids. Germline values: CDR1 SGHVS, CDR2 FNYEAQ. CDR3 nucleotide sequence: TGTGCCAGCAGCTTAGCGGGCCATAACAATGAGCAGTTCTTC. This encodes CASSLAGHNNEQFF. Full variable domain (missing parts from reference TRBV7-6 and TRBJ2-1): GAGVSQSPRYKVTKRGQDVALRCDPISGHVSLYWYRQALGQGPEFLTYFNYEAQQDKSGLPNDRFSAERPEGSISTLTIQRTEQRDSAMYRCASSLAGHNNEQFFGPGTRLTVL.

This clone was recorded only once. This chain joins TRBV19 and TRBJ1-4, with D uncertain. The V gene lost 3 bases and the J gene lost 5 bases, with 13 bases spanning the gap. The CDR3 covers 15 residues. CDR1 and CDR2 (germline): LNHDA, SQIVND (reference sequence). The chain's CDR3 is CASSITSRGNEKLFF. The CDR3 DNA sequence: TGTGCCAGTAGTATCACCTCCCGGGGAAATGAAAAACTGTTTTTT.

This chain joins TRBV7-3 and TRBJ2-5, with 13 bases matching TRBD2. The V and J ends lost 5 bases and 5 bases, in that order; junction bases with no gene match: 5. From germline, CDR1 is SGHTA and CDR2 FQGTGA. This CDR3 comprises 15 residues. The CDR3 nucleotides are TGTGCCAGCAGCCGCGGACTAGCGGGAGTGGAGACCCAGTACTTC. Its protein product is CASSRGLAGVETQYF.

The V gene is TRBV12-3 or TRBV12-4, the J gene TRBJ2-1; D gene unclear. The CDR3 length is 13 residues. With 1 base removed from V and 6 bases from J, the gap between germline ends came to 7 bases. The CDR3 sequence: CASSLVLVNEQFF. In DNA, the CDR3 is TGTGCCAGCAGTTTAGTTCTAGTCAATGAGCAGTTCTTC.

The chain joins TRBV6-5 to TRBJ2-5, with 8 bases aligning to TRBD1. The germline V gene encodes CDR1 MNHEY and CDR2 SVGAGI. The J segment lost 0 bases and the V segment lost 5 bases, leaving 2 bases of the junction unmatched. This CDR3 has 14 amino acids. This CDR3 is CASSRQGNQETQYF. In DNA form, the CDR3 reads TGTGCCAGCAGTCGACAGGGGAACCAAGAGACCCAGTACTTC.

This CDR3 reads CASSEGQGPNQPQHF. For the CDR3, the DNA is TGTGCCAGCAGTGAGGGGCAGGGCCCGAATCAGCCCCAGCATTTT. The chain is built from TRBV6-1 and TRBJ1-5; tentative D call: TRBD1 (5 bases). Germline CDR1 and CDR2: MNHNS and SASEGT. V gave up 3 bases and J gave up 4 bases, with 13 bases separating them. There are 15 residues in the CDR3.

Only one count was recorded for this clone. The V gene is TRBV5-4, the J gene TRBJ2-2, with 7 bases aligning to TRBD1. CDR3 size: 15 residues. Germline CDR1 SGHNT, CDR2 YYREEE (reference sequence). Unmatched junction bases numbered 10, after V lost 4 bases and J lost 7 bases. The chain's CDR3 is CASSRTTGFGGELFF. The CDR3 DNA reads TGTGCCAGCAGCCGAACGACAGGGTTTGGCGGGGAGCTGTTTTTT.

The CDR3 DNA reads TGTGCCAGCTCACCACTCAGGGCCACAAGCAATCAGCCCCAGCATTTT. Amino acids: CASSPLRATSNQPQHF. The chain recombines TRBV18 with TRBJ1-5; tentatively, D is TRBD1 (5 bases). The CDR3 is 16 residues long. In germline, CDR1 is KGHSH, CDR2 LQKENI. Trimming pared 1 base from V and 1 base from J, leaving 11 bases between.

J is TRBJ2-5 and V is TRBV3-1 (or the pseudogene TRBV3-2); 8 bases are shared with TRBD1. In germline, CDR1 is LGHDT, CDR2 YNNKEL (reference sequence). J lost 4 bases, V lost 0 bases, and 7 bases had no gene match. The CDR3 is 16 residues long. The CDR3 DNA follows: TGTGCCAGCAGCCAAGAAGGACAGGGTTGGGGAGAGACCCAGTACTTC. Amino acid sequence: CASSQEGQGWGETQYF.

This chain joins TRBV5-6 and TRBJ2-1, with 7 bases matching TRBD2. The CDR3 length is 14 residues. Per the germline V gene, CDR1 is SGHDT and CDR2 is YYEEEE. V gave up 0 bases and J gave up 8 bases; unmatched junction bases: 5. The CDR3 region has the DNA TGTGCCAGCAGCTTGGGACTAGCTTCCCATGAGCAGTTCTTC. This sequence encodes CASSLGLASHEQFF.

The chain joins TRBV5-4 to TRBJ2-2, with D possibly being TRBD2 (5 bases). CDR1 and CDR2 (germline): SGHNT, YYREEE (reference sequence). V lost 4 bases, J lost 5 bases, and 12 bases lay in between. This CDR3 region has 14 residues. This CDR3 is CASSGARGTGELFF. CDR3 in DNA: TGTGCCAGCAGCGGAGCTAGAGGGACCGGGGAGCTGTTTTTT.

V is TRBV4-1 and J is TRBJ2-3, with D perhaps matching TRBD2 (5 bases). Trimming removed 1 base at V and 1 base at J, with 21 bases between. The CDR3 runs to 19 residues. The germline V gene encodes CDR1 MGHRA and CDR2 YSYEKL. The CDR3 loop is CASSQVERESFWGTDTQYF. In DNA form, the CDR3 reads TGCGCCAGCAGCCAAGTCGAACGGGAAAGTTTTTGGGGCACAGATACGCAGTATTTT.

V gene TRBV6-2 or TRBV6-3 combines with J gene TRBJ1-2; 9 bases agree with TRBD1. CDR1 and CDR2 from the germline V gene are MNHEY and SVGEGT. The CDR3 has 13 amino acids. V lost 4 bases and J lost 5; bases outside the gene matches: 2. The CDR3, as DNA: TGTGCCAGCAGTTTGGGGACAGGGTATGGCTACACCTTC. Translation gives CASSLGTGYGYTF.

The V gene is TRBV2, the J gene TRBJ1-1; TRBD1 matches 8 bases. The CDR3 loop spans 16 amino acids. CDR1 and CDR2 (germline): SNHLY, FYNNEI. V shed 6 bases, J shed 0 bases, and the junction held 9 bases outside the gene matches. CDR3 DNA: TGTGCCAGCAGGATTCGAACGACAGGGGTGAACACTGAAGCTTTCTTT. It specifies CASRIRTTGVNTEAFF.

The V and J genes are TRBV5-4 and TRBJ2-1, with D possibly matching TRBD2 (6 bases). The germline V and J ends were trimmed by 4 bases and 7 bases, with 21 bases remaining between them. The germline V gene has CDR1 SGHNT and CDR2 YYREEE (reference sequence). This CDR3 is 16 amino acids long. For the CDR3, the DNA is TGTGCCAGCAGCGGGCGACCTAGGGCGGAGGGGAATGAGCAGTTCTTC. Amino acids: CASSGRPRAEGNEQFF.

V and J are TRBV29-1 and TRBJ1-1; perhaps TRBD1 as D (6 bases). Germline V CDR1 and CDR2: SQVTM, ANQGSEA. Trimming left V 6 bases short and J 3 bases short, with 17 bases between. The CDR3 extends over 14 amino acids. The CDR3 is CSVESAGAHTEAFF. CDR3 DNA sequence: TGCAGCGTCGAATCTGCAGGGGCCCACACTGAAGCTTTCTTT.

V and J are TRBV3-1 (or the pseudogene TRBV3-2) and TRBJ1-4; weak D call: TRBD1 (5 bases). The CDR3 runs to 13 residues. V lost 4 bases to trimming and J lost 8 bases, with 11 bases between them. The germline CDR1 and CDR2 sequences are LGHDT and YNNKEL (reference sequence). In DNA, the CDR3 is TGTGCCAGCAGCCTAAGGGGAGGGGAAAAACTGTTTTTT. Residues: CASSLRGGEKLFF.

Comments on this clone: The same CDR3 can be traced to other DNA sequences in this sample. The J gene is TRBJ2-5, the V gene TRBV3-1 (or the pseudogene TRBV3-2); 13 nucleotides agree with TRBD2. CDR1 is LGHDT, CDR2 YNNKEL, per germline (reference sequence). The CDR3 is made up of 16 amino acids. Trimming cost V 4 bases and J 2 bases; bases outside gene matches: 4. The CDR3 here is CASSLGLAGYQETQYF. The DNA for the CDR3 is TGTGCCAGCAGCCTGGGACTAGCGGGGTATCAAGAGACCCAGTACTTC.

This clone was seen only once. The gene calls are TRBV6-5 and TRBJ1-2, with D perhaps matching TRBD1 (5 bases). The V end was cut by 5 bases, the J end by 3 bases, with 16 bases between. The germline CDR1 and CDR2 sequences are MNHEY and SVGAGI. CDR3 length: 15 residues. For the CDR3, the DNA is TGTGCCAGCAGTATGACAACCGGGGGATACTATGGCTACACCTTC. Translation gives CASSMTTGGYYGYTF.

CDR3: CASRTGISGNTIYF. Written as DNA, the CDR3 is TGTGCCAGTAGGACAGGGATCTCTGGAAACACCATATATTTT. This sequence joins TRBV19 and TRBJ1-3; 7 bases align to TRBD1. Germline CDR1 and CDR2: LNHDA and SQIVND (reference sequence). The J segment lost 0 bases and the V segment lost 6 bases, leaving 2 bases of the junction unmatched. This CDR3 is 14 amino acids long.

The chain couples TRBV5-6 to TRBJ1-2; 8 bases map to TRBD1. The V segment lost 3 bases and the J segment 4 bases; nucleotides outside the gene matches: 5. This CDR3 is built from 14 residues. CDR1 SGHDT and CDR2 YYEEEE come from the germline V gene. This CDR3 is CASSWGQETYGYTF. The CDR3 DNA reads TGTGCCAGCAGCTGGGGACAGGAGACCTATGGCTACACCTTC.

A word on this clone: A read error may produce the germline difference seen at one junction end. The genes are TRBV7-2 and TRBJ2-3; 15 nucleotides line up with TRBD2. The CDR3 runs to 16 residues. Looked up from germline, CDR1 is SGHTA and CDR2 is FQGNSA. The CDR3 DNA is TGTGCCAGCAGCTGGACTAGCGGGAGGGCGACATATACGCTGTATTTT. Translated: CASSWTSGRATYTLYF.

The chain couples TRBV19 to TRBJ2-5, with 8 bases fitting TRBD1. Germline assignment: CDR1 LNHDA and CDR2 SQIVND (reference sequence). V dropped 6 bases and J dropped 6; count of bases not matched to a gene: 6. The CDR3 has 13 residues. The CDR3 spells CASRGTGLQTQYF. For the CDR3, the DNA is TGTGCCAGTAGGGGGACAGGTCTGCAGACCCAGTACTTC.